Below, 20 T cell receptor beta chains from the same sample are listed, as sequenced in a study of T cells in Graves' hyperthyroidism and ophthalmopathy. The source material, RNA transcripts, was used to amplify TCR beta CDR3 regions. The TCR CDR3 was amplified in a first-round RT-PCR using the HTBI primer set. TCRdb reprocessed the multiplex PCR reads via MiXCR and lists one record per CDR3 protein. The sample yields approximately 330,000 distinct CDR3 sequences, roughly 13% seen once. The source material was blood. These receptors came from a woman aged 40 to 50 with Graves' ophthalmopathy.

This clonotype was counted ten times or more. This chain uses TRBV3-1 with TRBJ2-7; 14 nucleotides line up with TRBD2. The length of the CDR3 is 16 residues. J was trimmed by 1 base and V by 3 bases; bases with no gene match: 2. Looked up from germline, CDR1 is LGHDT and CDR2 is YNNKEL (reference sequence). DNA for the CDR3: TGTGCCAGCAGCCACGGGACTAGCGGGAGTTCCTACGAGCAGTACTTC. It is translated as CASSHGTSGSSYEQYF.

This clonotype has ten or more counts. The chain employs TRBV12-3 or TRBV12-4 and TRBJ2-1; 12 nucleotides align to TRBD2. Trimming at V came to 5 bases and at J to 7 bases, leaving 21 bases not matched to a gene. The CDR3 consists of 20 residues. CDR3 sequence: CASSHTGGRASGGAWNEQFF. As DNA, the CDR3 is TGTGCCAGCAGTCATACAGGGGGCAGGGCTAGCGGGGGGGCGTGGAATGAGCAGTTCTTC.

This clonotype was found once. Germline and junction disagree at one end, which may indicate a read error. The chain uses TRBV12-3 or TRBV12-4 and TRBJ2-4; D perhaps matches TRBD2 (5 bases). The CDR3 totals 15 residues. CDR3 sequence (DNA): TGTGCCAGCAGTTTAGGTTCTCTAGCCAAAAACATGCAGTACTTC. It is translated as CASSLGSLAKNMQYF.

This clonotype turned up a few times. Just one base apart from a much larger clone, this may be a read error. The rearrangement links TRBV14 to TRBJ2-2; no clear D gene. The CDR3 consists of 13 residues. CDR1 and CDR2 from the germline V gene are SGHDN and FVKESK. Trimming cost V 2 bases and J 3 bases, with 4 bases left between them. The CDR3: CASSQLDTGELFF. The CDR3, as DNA: TGTGCCAGCAGCCAACTGGACACCGGGGAGCTGTTTTTT.

Many counts were recorded for this clonotype. V and J are TRBV19 and TRBJ2-1, with D possibly matching TRBD2 (5 bases). Germline assignment: CDR1 LNHDA and CDR2 SQIVND (reference sequence). The CDR3 totals 15 residues. V was pared by 3 bases and J by 8 bases, with 17 bases between. CDR3 region: CASSIRAGGGDEQFF. CDR3 nucleotide sequence: TGTGCCAGTAGTATTCGGGCCGGAGGTGGCGATGAGCAGTTCTTC.

This clonotype occurred many times. J is TRBJ2-3 and V is TRBV5-1; no definite D call. V was shortened by 4 bases and J by 1 base, with 7 bases between the two germline ends. The CDR3 spans 13 residues. Germline lookup yields CDR1 SGHRS and CDR2 YFSETQ. This chain's CDR3 is CASSVDRTDTQYF. The CDR3 bases are TGCGCCAGCAGCGTGGACCGCACAGATACGCAGTATTTT.

In this sample, this clonotype turned up many times. This chain links TRBV20-1 with TRBJ2-3; D might be TRBD1 (6 bases). Germline CDR1 reads DFQATT; CDR2 reads SNEGSKA (reference sequence). Trimming pared 4 bases from V and 4 bases from J, leaving 12 bases between. This CDR3 is built from 13 residues. CDR3 protein: CSAMRTASDTQYF. As DNA, the CDR3 is TGCAGTGCTATGCGGACAGCATCAGATACGCAGTATTTT.

This clonotype was found many times. V and J are TRBV5-6 and TRBJ1-2; D possibly corresponds to TRBD1 (6 bases). Trimming shortened V by 3 bases and J by 4 bases, and 13 bases separated the two germline ends. From germline, CDR1 is SGHDT and CDR2 YYEEEE. There are 14 residues in the CDR3. The CDR3 spells CASSSTDSFYGYTF. The CDR3 DNA follows: TGTGCCAGCAGCTCGACGGACAGCTTCTATGGCTACACCTTC.

This clonotype was seen many times. The chain employs TRBV20-1 and TRBJ1-1, with TRBD1 as a possible D gene (5 bases). Germline values: CDR1 DFQATT, CDR2 SNEGSKA (reference sequence). The CDR3 totals 13 residues. V was trimmed by 7 bases and J by 1 base, leaving 13 bases between them. The CDR3 loop is CSVSGTANTEAFF. CDR3 nucleotides: TGCAGTGTGTCCGGGACGGCGAACACTGAAGCTTTCTTT.

This clonotype has ten or more counts. This chain joins TRBV29-1 and TRBJ1-5; D perhaps matches TRBD1 (6 bases). The CDR3 has 14 residues. Germline lookup yields CDR1 SQVTM and CDR2 ANQGSEA. V was clipped by 4 bases and J by 0 bases, with 10 bases between them. In nucleotides, the CDR3 is TGCAGCGTTGCCCAGGGGAATAGCAATCAGCCCCAGCATTTT. Translated: CSVAQGNSNQPQHF.

The table lists this clonotype with many counts. V and J are TRBV28 and TRBJ2-7; TRBD2 matches at 8 bases. In germline, CDR1 is MDHEN, CDR2 SYDVKM. CDR3 length equals 14 residues. The J segment lost 0 bases and the V segment lost 7 bases, leaving 5 bases of the junction unmatched. Here the CDR3 reads CASTRGRHSYEQYF. For the CDR3, the DNA is TGTGCCAGCACCCGCGGGAGGCACTCCTACGAGCAGTACTTC.

This clonotype was picked up a small number of times. This sequence joins TRBV15 and TRBJ1-5; tentative D call: TRBD1 (6 bases). This CDR3 is 15 amino acids long. Trimming removed 1 base at V and 6 bases at J, with 13 bases between. The germline V gene encodes CDR1 LNHNV and CDR2 YYDKDF (reference sequence). The CDR3 region is CATSRGGARTQPQHF. The CDR3 DNA sequence: TGTGCCACCAGCAGAGGGGGGGCTCGTACTCAGCCCCAGCATTTT.

Many counts were recorded for this clonotype. The chain combines TRBV29-1 with TRBJ2-5, with 9 bases that match TRBD1. The ends lost 5 bases at V and 5 bases at J; junction bases unmatched: 15. This CDR3 region has 16 residues. Germline V gives CDR1 SQVTM, CDR2 ANQGSEA. CDR3 bases: TGCAGCGTTTCCCCGGGAGGACAGGGGTTCGGGGAGACCCAGTACTTC. Its protein product is CSVSPGGQGFGETQYF.

This clonotype was picked up many times. V is TRBV20-1 and J is TRBJ2-3; D gene uncertain. This CDR3 has 15 amino acids. Trimming left V 2 bases short and J 0 bases short, with 12 bases between. The germline V gene encodes CDR1 DFQATT and CDR2 SNEGSKA (reference sequence). The CDR3 DNA sequence: TGCAGTGCTAGACTTCCGGGCGCTAGCACAGATACGCAGTATTTT. The encoded protein is CSARLPGASTDTQYF.

The table lists this clonotype with a few counts. The J gene is TRBJ2-3, the V gene TRBV30; the match to TRBD1 covers 7 bases. This CDR3 comprises 15 residues. Unmatched junction bases numbered 13, after V lost 4 bases and J lost 6 bases. Germline CDR1 reads GTSNPN; CDR2 reads SVGIG (reference sequence). CDR3 sequence (DNA): TGTGCCTGGAATTTGGGACAGAGTTTACGGGATACGCAGTATTTT. This codes for CAWNLGQSLRDTQYF.

This clonotype was observed many times. The chain links TRBV28 to TRBJ1-1; D not certain. The ends were cut back, 6 bases at V and 0 bases at J, with 14 bases in the middle. The CDR3 loop spans 15 amino acids. Looked up from germline, CDR1 is MDHEN and CDR2 is SYDVKM. CDR3 DNA: TGTGCCAGCAGCTCAATGCGGACTGTGAACACTGAAGCTTTCTTT. Encoded protein: CASSSMRTVNTEAFF. Filled out from reference TRBV28 and TRBJ1-1, the complete variable domain reads DVKVTQSSRYLVKRTGEKVFLECVQDMDHENMFWYRQDPGLGLRLIYFSYDVKMKEKGDIPEGYSVSREKKERFSLILESASTNQTSMYLCASSSMRTVNTEAFFGQGTRLTVV.

This clonotype was seen many times. The gene calls are TRBV2 and TRBJ1-6, with TRBD1 matching 8 bases. The CDR3 runs 19 residues. V shed 3 bases, J shed 6 bases, and the junction held 16 bases outside the gene matches. CDR1 is SNHLY and CDR2 is FYNNEI in the germline V gene. CDR3 amino acids: CASSEERGTGSLSNSPLHF. The CDR3 DNA follows: TGTGCCAGCAGTGAGGAGAGAGGGACAGGTTCTCTAAGTAATTCACCCCTCCACTTT.

This clonotype was detected ten times or more. The chain is built from TRBV11-2 and TRBJ1-1, with D uncertain. V dropped 2 bases and J dropped 11 bases, with 15 bases sitting between them. Germline CDR1 SGHAT, CDR2 FQNNGV. There are 13 residues in the CDR3. The CDR3 DNA is TGTGCCAGCAGCTTACCTACTAATAGTGACGCTTTCTTT. It is translated as CASSLPTNSDAFF.

The genes are TRBV7-9 and TRBJ2-7; 10 nucleotides agree with TRBD1. CDR3 length: 16 amino acids. Germline values: CDR1 SEHNR, CDR2 FQNEAQ (reference sequence). With 5 bases clipped from V and 6 bases from J, the junction kept 13 bases outside the gene matches. The CDR3 sequence: CASSPPSGTGDREQYF. In DNA form, the CDR3 reads TGTGCCAGCAGCCCACCGAGTGGGACAGGGGATCGCGAGCAGTACTTC.

This clonotype was seen at least ten times. The rearrangement links TRBV2 to TRBJ1-5; weak D call: TRBD1 (6 bases). Germline V lookup: CDR1 SNHLY, CDR2 FYNNEI. The CDR3 totals 14 residues. V lost 2 bases and J 6 bases, leaving 11 bases between the germline ends. The CDR3 region is CASSERGESQPQHF. CDR3 DNA: TGTGCCAGCAGTGAAAGGGGGGAAAGTCAGCCCCAGCATTTT. The full variable domain, completed using reference TRBV2 and TRBJ1-5, is EPEVTQTPSHQVTQMGQEVILRCVPISNHLYFYWYRQILGQKVEFLVSFYNNEISEKSEIFDDQFSVERPDGSNFTLKIRSTKLEDSAMYFCASSERGESQPQHFGDGTRLSIL.